The text below deals with one TCR beta chain. Its antigen is not identified. This entry belongs to a study of Graves' ophthalmopathy and Graves' hyperthyroidism. Moderate-to-severe activity, CAS ≥3, NOSPECS ≥4 and duration under 3 months were recorded for donors with ophthalmopathy. PBMCs had their origin in fresh peripheral blood (roughly 9.3 ml). CDR1 MDHEN and CDR2 SYDVKM come from the germline V gene. V was clipped by 1 base and J by 0 bases; unmatched bases: 17. The CDR3 extends over 20 amino acids. Findings and limits, study-wide: The model's prediction of ophthalmopathy progression had 65% to 71% sensitivity and 72% to 85% specificity. In blood, most expanded thyroid clonotypes above 0.001 frequency were also detected.

For repertoire sequencing, the TCR beta CDR3 regions were amplified from RNA transcripts. An initial RT-PCR round employing HTBI primers preceded a second-round multiplex PCR. A single record per CDR3 protein comes from TCRdb applying MiXCR to the multiplex PCR reads. This table holds about 160,000 distinct CDR3 sequences, around 40% found once. The genes are TRBV28 and TRBJ1-1; TRBD1 aligns across 7 bases. This clonotype was obtained from a man aged 25-45 years with Graves' ophthalmopathy. Sequencing was performed on peripheral blood. The CDR3 coding sequence is TGTGCCAGCAGTTTATTAGGGGGCATACGACAGGGAATCCTGAACACTGAAGCTTTCTTT. It codes for CASSLLGGIRQGILNTEAFF. Together with reference TRBV28 and TRBJ1-1, the CDR3 gives the full variable domain: DVKVTQSSRYLVKRTGEKVFLECVQDMDHENMFWYRQDPGLGLRLIYFSYDVKMKEKGDIPEGYSVSREKKERFSLILESASTNQTSMYLCASSLLGGIRQGILNTEAFFGQGTRLTVV.